Each of the 16 T cell receptor beta chains below was sequenced from the same sample in a study of T cells in Graves' hyperthyroidism and ophthalmopathy. Authors of the study amplified TCR beta CDR3 regions from RNA transcripts. The study used the HTBI primer set for a first-round RT-PCR of the TCR CDR3. MiXCR, run by TCRdb on the multiplex PCR reads, gives a single entry per CDR3 protein. The sample consists of some 600,000 distinct CDR3 sequences, roughly 46% of them appearing once. Sample: peripheral blood or thyroid tissue (not recorded which). The receptors originated from a young woman with Graves' hyperthyroidism.

This chain uses TRBV20-1 with TRBJ1-3; D is uncertain. Trimming stripped 0 bases from V and 8 bases from J, with 14 bases between. This CDR3 is built from 14 residues. Germline CDR1 reads DFQATT; CDR2 reads SNEGSKA (reference sequence). CDR3 sequence reads: CSARDLGRLHTIYF. The CDR3 bases are TGCAGTGCTAGAGATCTGGGAAGGCTGCACACCATATATTTT.

This clonotype was detected many times. The chain employs TRBV29-1 and TRBJ2-5, with a tentative D call TRBD1 (5 bases). This CDR3 is built from 11 residues. Germline CDR1 and CDR2: SQVTM and ANQGSEA. V shed 4 bases and J shed 3 bases, with 6 bases lying between them. The CDR3: CSVVQEETQYF. The CDR3 DNA follows: TGCAGCGTTGTACAGGAAGAGACCCAGTACTTC.

V usage is TRBV7-2 and J usage is TRBJ2-7; TRBD2 matches 7 bases. Germline values: CDR1 SGHTA, CDR2 FQGNSA. The CDR3 consists of 13 residues. The V and J ends lost 3 bases and 5 bases, in that order; junction bases with no gene match: 4. The CDR3 reads CASSLRGTDEQYF. The DNA of the CDR3 is TGTGCCAGCAGCTTGCGGGGGACCGACGAGCAGTACTTC. The full variable domain, completed using reference TRBV7-2 and TRBJ2-7, is GAGVSQSPSNKVTEKGKDVELRCDPISGHTALYWYRQSLGQGLEFLIYFQGNSAPDKSGLPSDRFSAERTGGSVSTLTIQRTQQEDSAVYLCASSLRGTDEQYFGPGTRLTVT.

This clonotype has at least ten counts. The CDR3 sequence is CASWGVADYGYTF. In nucleotides, the CDR3 is TGTGCCAGCTGGGGCGTAGCGGACTATGGCTACACCTTC. This chain links TRBV2 with TRBJ1-2; possibly TRBD1 for D (5 bases). Germline CDR1 reads SNHLY; CDR2 reads FYNNEI. Trimming left V 8 bases short and J 3 bases short, with 13 bases between. This CDR3 has 13 amino acids.

The chain joins TRBV27 to TRBJ2-5, with D perhaps TRBD2 (5 bases). This CDR3 has 14 amino acids. CDR1 is MNHEY and CDR2 is SMNVEV in the germline V gene (reference sequence). The V end was cut by 0 bases, the J end by 2 bases, with 7 bases between. This chain's CDR3 is CASSLSREQETQYF. The CDR3, as DNA: TGTGCCAGCAGTTTATCGAGGGAGCAAGAGACCCAGTACTTC.

Comment on this clonotype: One end of the junction fails to match germline, which may point to a read error. The V gene is TRBV7-9, the J gene TRBJ2-7; 7 nucleotides agree with TRBD2. The CDR3 spans 13 residues. Germline V gives CDR1 SEHNR, CDR2 FQNEAQ (reference sequence). The CDR3 DNA is TGTGCCAGCAGCCGACGGGACTACTACGGGCAGTACTTC. This gives the protein CASSRRDYYGQYF. Looking up the rest from reference TRBV7-9 and TRBJ2-7 gives the full variable domain: DTGVSQNPRHKITKRGQNVTFRCDPISEHNRLYWYRQTLGQGPEFLTYFQNEAQLEKSRLLSDRFSAERPKGSFSTLEIQRTEQGDSAMYLCASSRRDYYGQYFGPGTRLTVT.

This clonotype was recorded once. The J gene is TRBJ1-3, the V gene TRBV7-9; no clear D. Germline CDR1 and CDR2: SEHNR and FQNEAQ (reference sequence). CDR3 size: 15 residues. V was cut by 6 bases and J by 1 base, with 13 bases left in between. This CDR3 reads CASRASVSSGNTIYF. The CDR3 DNA reads TGTGCCAGCAGAGCCTCAGTGAGTTCTGGAAACACCATATATTTT.

CDR3 in amino acids: CASLGQGTGANVLTF. The CDR3 DNA reads TGTGCCAGCTTAGGCCAGGGCACTGGGGCCAACGTCCTGACTTTC. The chain recombines TRBV25-1 with TRBJ2-6; perhaps TRBD1 as D (5 bases). V lost 8 bases and J lost 2, with 13 bases in between. CDR1 and CDR2 (germline): MGHDK, SYGVNS. This CDR3 has 15 amino acids.

A note on this clonotype: Since no conserved phenylalanine or tryptophan closes the CDR3, a read error is the likely cause. J is TRBJ1-5 and V is TRBV7-9, with unresolved D. The CDR3 totals 15 residues. From germline, CDR1 is SEHNR and CDR2 FQNEAQ (reference sequence). V was trimmed by 5 bases and J by 3 bases, leaving 14 bases between them. The CDR3 nucleotides read TGTGCCAGCAGCCCCGGTCGGCAGGTCAATCAGCCCCAGCATCTT. Amino acids: CASSPGRQVNQPQHL.

This clonotype appeared a few times. The chain combines TRBV2 with TRBJ1-4; no clear D. V lost 4 bases, J lost 5 bases, and 14 bases lay in between. The CDR3 loop spans 15 amino acids. Germline V gene sequence: CDR1 SNHLY, CDR2 FYNNEI. CDR3 bases: TGTGCCAGCAGTGCCGGAACAGCGTTCAATGAAAAACTGTTTTTT. It encodes CASSAGTAFNEKLFF.

This rearrangement joins TRBV2 to TRBJ2-7; the D gene is possibly TRBD2 (5 bases). CDR1 SNHLY and CDR2 FYNNEI come from the germline V gene. The CDR3 contains 13 residues. V lost 5 bases to trimming and J lost 3 bases, with 11 bases between them. CDR3 DNA: TGTGCCAGCAGTTTATCGGGGATCTACGAGCAGTACTTC. Translation gives CASSLSGIYEQYF.

The chain carries TRBV12-3 or TRBV12-4 and TRBJ2-7; TRBD2 might be the D (6 bases). The CDR3 totals 14 residues. Trimming shortened V by 5 bases and J by 11 bases, and 22 bases separated the two germline ends. The CDR3 DNA reads TGTGCCAGCAGTCATTGGGAGACGCTGGGGGAGGAGTACTTC. Protein product: CASSHWETLGEEYF.

This clonotype was seen repeatedly, ten times or more. The chain carries TRBV7-8 and TRBJ2-7; D might be TRBD1 (6 bases). This CDR3 comprises 13 residues. V was shortened by 5 bases and J by 3 bases, with 11 bases between the two germline ends. The germline V gene has CDR1 SGHVS and CDR2 FQNEAQ. Here the CDR3 reads CASSPGQYYEQYF. Written as DNA, the CDR3 is TGTGCCAGCAGCCCAGGACAGTACTACGAGCAGTACTTC.

This chain uses TRBV7-9 with TRBJ1-2; no definite D call. Germline-derived CDR1 and CDR2 are SEHNR and FQNEAQ (reference sequence). This CDR3 has 13 residues. V was pared by 1 base and J by 8 bases, with 11 bases between. CDR3 residues: CASSLDLGFGYTF. The CDR3, as DNA: TGTGCCAGCAGCTTAGATTTAGGGTTCGGCTACACCTTC. Full variable domain (outside the CDR3, taken from reference TRBV7-9 and TRBJ1-2): DTGVSQNPRHKITKRGQNVTFRCDPISEHNRLYWYRQTLGQGPEFLTYFQNEAQLEKSRLLSDRFSAERPKGSFSTLEIQRTEQGDSAMYLCASSLDLGFGYTFGSGTRLTVV.

The V and J genes are TRBV7-6 and TRBJ2-7; D might be TRBD2 (6 bases). This CDR3 is built from 11 residues. The ends were cut back, 6 bases at V and 7 bases at J, with 10 bases in the middle. Germline lookup yields CDR1 SGHVS and CDR2 FNYEAQ. CDR3 coding DNA: TGTGCCAGCAGAAGGAGGGAAGAGCAGTACTTC. This sequence encodes CASRRREEQYF.

This clonotype occurred many times. The chain has TRBV29-1 and TRBJ1-1; D is ambiguous. The CDR3 spans 12 residues. The V and J ends lost 3 bases and 1 base respectively, with 6 bases between them. Per the germline V gene, CDR1 is SQVTM and CDR2 is ANQGSEA. The CDR3 region is CSVEPENTEAFF. The CDR3 coding sequence is TGCAGCGTTGAGCCGGAGAACACTGAAGCTTTCTTT.